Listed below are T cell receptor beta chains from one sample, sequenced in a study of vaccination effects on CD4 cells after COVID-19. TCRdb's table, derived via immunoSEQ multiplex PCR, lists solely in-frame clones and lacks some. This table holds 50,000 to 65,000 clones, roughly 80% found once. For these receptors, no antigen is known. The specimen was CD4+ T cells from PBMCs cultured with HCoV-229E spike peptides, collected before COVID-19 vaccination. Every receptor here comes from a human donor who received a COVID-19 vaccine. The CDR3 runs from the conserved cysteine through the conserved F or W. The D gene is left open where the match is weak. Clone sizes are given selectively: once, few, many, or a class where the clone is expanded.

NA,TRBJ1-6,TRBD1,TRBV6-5,CASSRTGRDNSPLHF
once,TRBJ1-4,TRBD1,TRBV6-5,CASRRHRGLNEKLFF
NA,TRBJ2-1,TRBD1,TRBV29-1,CSVGGQALLNNEQFF
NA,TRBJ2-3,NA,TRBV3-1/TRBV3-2,CASSQGDTQYF
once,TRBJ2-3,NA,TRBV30,CAWSVGSTDTQYF
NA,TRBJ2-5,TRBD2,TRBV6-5,CASSRGGQKTQYF
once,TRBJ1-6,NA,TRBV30,CAWSAQAWSPLHF
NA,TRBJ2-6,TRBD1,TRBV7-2,CASSQGQGASSGANVLTF
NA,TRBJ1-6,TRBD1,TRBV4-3,CASSNRDRLNSPLHF
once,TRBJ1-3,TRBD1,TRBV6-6,CASNEGQGRSGNTIYF
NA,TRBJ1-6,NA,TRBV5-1,CASSLQQASSNSPLHF
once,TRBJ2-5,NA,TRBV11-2,CASSLEWAVETQYF
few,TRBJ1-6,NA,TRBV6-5,CASSRTEGNSPLHF
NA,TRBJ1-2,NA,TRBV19,CASRRPLTYGYTF
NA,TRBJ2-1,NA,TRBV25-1,CASSELLGRTYNEQFF
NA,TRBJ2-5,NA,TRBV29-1,CSHLRDQETQYF
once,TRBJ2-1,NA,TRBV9,CASSQTNNEQFF
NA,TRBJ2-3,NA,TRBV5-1,CASSGRGQWDTQYF
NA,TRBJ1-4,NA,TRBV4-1,CASSLLPTGFSEKLFF
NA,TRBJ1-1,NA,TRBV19,CASSRVWDTEAFF
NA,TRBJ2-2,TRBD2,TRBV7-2,CASSLATSGQNTGELFF
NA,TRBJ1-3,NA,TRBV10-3,CAIREDGSSGNTIYF
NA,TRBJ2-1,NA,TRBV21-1,CASSHRDRGVPCNEQFF
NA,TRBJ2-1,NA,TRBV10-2,CASRGGGDEQFF
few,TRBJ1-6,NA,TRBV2,CASRQYPNSPLHF
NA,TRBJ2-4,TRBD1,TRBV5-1,CASSPGTAEDIQYF
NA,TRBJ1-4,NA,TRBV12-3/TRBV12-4,CASSLEGREKLFF
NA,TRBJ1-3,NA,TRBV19,CASSDLSGNTIYF
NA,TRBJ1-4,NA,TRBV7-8,CASSPRGGTIIEEKLFF
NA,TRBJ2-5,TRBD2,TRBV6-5,CASSYPGGGETQYF
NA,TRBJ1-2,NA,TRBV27,CASSATLGSGYTF
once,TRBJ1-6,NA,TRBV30,CAWTPSSYNSPLHF
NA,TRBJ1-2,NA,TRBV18,CASSPGSNYGYTF
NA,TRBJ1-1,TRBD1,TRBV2,CASRPQTGGNTEAFF
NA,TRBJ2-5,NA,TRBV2,CAGTVSETQYF
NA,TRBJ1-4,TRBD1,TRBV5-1,CASSWGQGADNEKLFF
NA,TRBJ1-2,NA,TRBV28,CASSLRHGYTF
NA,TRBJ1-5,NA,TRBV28,CASSPAAKGRRAGQPQHF
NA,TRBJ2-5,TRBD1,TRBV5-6,CASSLSETGGVETQYF
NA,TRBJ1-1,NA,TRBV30,CAWSTRGSEAFF
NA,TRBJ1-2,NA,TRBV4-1,CASSQGGGSGYGYTF
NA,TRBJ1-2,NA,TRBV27,CASSYAINYGYTF
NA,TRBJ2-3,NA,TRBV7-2,CASSFRKGTDTQYF